This record concerns one T cell receptor (beta chain) sequence. The antigen is not known. Trimming removed 3 bases from V and 5 bases from J, with 8 bases in between. CDR3 length equals 13 residues. Germline values: CDR1 MNHEY, CDR2 SVGAGI. This entry belongs to a study of T cell responses to AZD1222 COVID-19 vaccine. Study-level results: Possibly, clonal diversity was underestimated; donors were largely white British and included more females.

Some clones are missing from TCRdb's copy, which holds only in-frame ones; the method was immunoSEQ multiplex PCR. This sample has some 150,000 clones; 85% to 95% occur once, and the top ten carry 0.7% to 1%. The clonotype comes from an adult in good health. The chain carries TRBV6-5 and TRBJ1-5; D is unresolved. This specimen was peripheral blood, taken on day 0 of MenACWY control vaccination. The CDR3 nucleotides read TGTGCCAGCAGTTATGGGGTCCATCAGCCCCAGCATTTT. Translation gives CASSYGVHQPQHF.